One sample yielded the 5 T cell receptor beta chains listed below, sequenced in a study of T cell repertoires in cytomegalovirus infection. TCRdb reanalysed the reads using MiXCR and keeps one entry per CDR3 protein. The sample holds roughly 760,000 distinct CDR3 sequences, roughly 36% seen once. The sample comprised PBMCs. Every receptor here comes from a human donor in good health (CMV status not recorded). Some clones in this sample may be carry-over from other donors' samples.

This clonotype was counted a few times. The chain employs TRBV20-1 and TRBJ2-7; 7 bases are a match to TRBD1. Germline assignment: CDR1 DFQATT and CDR2 SNEGSKA (reference sequence). Trimming took 5 bases from V and 0 from J; bases not matched to a gene: 19. The CDR3 extends over 18 amino acids. The CDR3 DNA sequence: TGCAGTGCTGGACTTTATAGGGCCAGGGGGAAAGTCTCCTACGAGCAGTACTTC. Amino acid sequence: CSAGLYRARGKVSYEQYF.

Worth noting for this clonotype: A read error is likely, as this CDR3 ends without the conserved phenylalanine or tryptophan. No DNA is shown, since the ends of the CDR3 on it are uncertain; the CDR3 is the one TCRdb lists. This chain links TRBV4-1 with TRBJ1-1. In germline, CDR1 is MGHRA, CDR2 YSYEKL. Counting both end residues, the CDR3 totals 11 amino acids. The chain's CDR3 is CASSQETLGPD.

This clonotype was counted only a few times. The rearrangement joins TRBV4-1 to TRBJ2-4, with a weak D call TRBD2 (6 bases). CDR1 is MGHRA, CDR2 YSYEKL, per germline. The CDR3 spans 13 residues. Trimming left V 1 base short and J 8 bases short, with 9 bases between. CDR3 in amino acids: CASSQGGEDIQYF. The CDR3 DNA reads as TGCGCCAGCAGCCAAGGCGGGGAGGACATTCAGTACTTC.

The chain carries TRBV20-1 and TRBJ2-7, with 8 bases that match TRBD1. The junction had 8 bases not matched to a gene; V was cut back by 3 bases and J by 1 base. The CDR3 has 15 amino acids. CDR1 DFQATT and CDR2 SNEGSKA come from the germline V gene (reference sequence). The CDR3 bases are TGCAGTGCTAGGGCCCCGACAGGGGTTTCCTACGAGCAGTACTTC. Translating gives CSARAPTGVSYEQYF.

There are a few counts of this clonotype. The rearrangement joins TRBV6-6 to TRBJ1-2; a weak D match, TRBD1 (5 bases). The CDR3 extends over 14 amino acids. CDR1 is MNHNY and CDR2 is SVGAGI in the germline V gene (reference sequence). Trimming removed 2 bases from V and 8 bases from J, with 15 bases in between. CDR3 loop: CASSYGTEMEGYTF. As DNA, the CDR3 is TGTGCCAGCAGTTACGGGACGGAGATGGAAGGCTACACCTTC.